The 32 T cell receptor beta chains given below trace back to one sample, sequenced in a study of human T cells and chemical hapten exposure. Via MiXCR, TCRdb re-called the RACE reads, giving one row per CDR3 protein. The sample shows 350,000 or so distinct CDR3 sequences, around 7% of them seen only once. Time point noted: patch test 1, 2 weeks after DPC sensitization. Treatment meaning: therapeutic diphenylcyclopropenone sensitization with weekly scalp DPC. The material was whole blood, obtained in connection with sensitization to the hapten diphenylcyclopropenone (DPC). These receptors were obtained from a woman between 18 and 29 years old with alopecia areata. Some clones in this sample may be carry-over from other donors' samples.

This clonotype was detected a few times. This chain links TRBV5-1 with TRBJ2-5; 7 positions agree with TRBD1. This CDR3 comprises 15 residues. CDR1 is SGHRS, CDR2 YFSETQ, per germline. Trimming removed 4 bases from V and 4 bases from J; junction bases left unmatched: 10. CDR3 loop: CASSPGQTRVETQYF. In nucleotides, the CDR3 is TGCGCCAGCAGCCCGGGACAGACGAGAGTAGAGACCCAGTACTTC.

This clonotype was detected only a few times. This chain links TRBV7-2 with TRBJ2-3; 14 nucleotides align to TRBD2. Per the germline V gene, CDR1 is SGHTA and CDR2 is FQGNSA. The CDR3 spans 20 residues. Trimming cost V 5 bases and J 5 bases; bases outside gene matches: 18. The CDR3 sequence: CASSHRWTSGGSPSGDTQYF. The CDR3 region has the DNA TGTGCCAGCAGCCACAGATGGACTAGCGGGGGGTCCCCATCGGGAGATACGCAGTATTTT.

This rearrangement joins TRBV5-1 to TRBJ2-7; 9 bases map to TRBD1. The trim removed 2 bases at V and 7 bases at J, leaving 4 bases unmatched. CDR1 SGHRS and CDR2 YFSETQ come from the germline V gene. CDR3 length: 13 residues. CDR3 sequence: CASSLQGAEEQYF. DNA for the CDR3: TGCGCCAGCAGCTTACAGGGGGCGGAAGAGCAGTACTTC.

This clonotype was seen ten or more times. CDR3 nucleotides: TGTGCCAGCAGACCCATCCCGGGACAGGGGGGTTTCGGATCCAATTCACCCCTCCACTTT. It is translated as CASRPIPGQGGFGSNSPLHF. The chain employs TRBV6-1 and TRBJ1-6; 11 bases agree with TRBD1. This CDR3 spans 20 amino acids. CDR1 and CDR2 (germline): MNHNS, SASEGT. With 6 bases clipped from V and 7 bases from J, the junction kept 20 bases outside the gene matches.

This clonotype was seen more than once but under ten times. This chain links TRBV5-1 with TRBJ1-1, with no clear D. Germline CDR1 reads SGHRS; CDR2 reads YFSETQ. Trimming took off 1 base at V and 6 bases at J, with 7 bases between the two ends. CDR3 size: 12 residues. The CDR3 here is CASSLTGPEAFF. The CDR3 coding sequence is TGCGCCAGCAGCTTGACCGGGCCTGAAGCTTTCTTT.

This clonotype came up a few times. This chain joins TRBV7-8 and TRBJ1-5, with D maybe TRBD1 (5 bases). This CDR3 is 16 amino acids long. V lost 2 bases and J lost 2, with 13 bases in between. Germline V gene lookup returns CDR1 SGHVS and CDR2 FQNEAQ. CDR3 in DNA: TGTGCCAGCAGCTTAAGCGGGACTGGGGGCAATCAGCCCCAGCATTTT. Encoded protein: CASSLSGTGGNQPQHF.

This clonotype was seen many times. V is TRBV20-1 and J is TRBJ1-4, with D hard to call. The germline V and J ends were trimmed by 0 bases and 3 bases, with 5 bases remaining between them. This CDR3 spans 13 amino acids. CDR1 is DFQATT, CDR2 SNEGSKA, per germline (reference sequence). The CDR3 loop reads CSARDGANEKLFF. The CDR3 nucleotides are TGCAGTGCTAGAGATGGGGCTAATGAAAAACTGTTTTTT.

This clonotype was observed at least ten times. The genes are TRBV6-2 or TRBV6-3 and TRBJ2-2, with 7 bases identical to TRBD1. V shed 7 bases and J 0 bases; nucleotides not matched to a gene: 5. CDR1 MNHEY and CDR2 SVGEGT come from the germline V gene. CDR3 length: 15 amino acids. The CDR3 sequence is CASIKGTANTGELFF. CDR3 in DNA: TGTGCCAGCATAAAGGGGACAGCGAACACCGGGGAGCTGTTTTTT.

This clonotype appeared a few times. This rearrangement joins TRBV7-9 to TRBJ2-5; TRBD1 aligns across 7 bases. This CDR3 is 14 amino acids long. The ends lost 3 bases at V and 5 bases at J; junction bases unmatched: 6. From germline, CDR1 is SEHNR and CDR2 FQNEAQ (reference sequence). The CDR3 loop is CASSLTGFGETQYF. The CDR3 DNA is TGTGCCAGCAGCTTGACAGGGTTCGGGGAGACCCAGTACTTC.

This clonotype appeared a few times. J is TRBJ1-2 and V is TRBV27; D possibly corresponds to TRBD1 (5 bases). Germline CDR1 MNHEY, CDR2 SMNVEV (reference sequence). This CDR3 has 16 residues. Trimming shortened V by 5 bases and J by 7 bases, and 23 bases separated the two germline ends. The DNA for the CDR3 is TGTGCCAGCAGTACACTCGGGACGGCCTTTGGGGGTGGCTACACCTTC. Translation: CASSTLGTAFGGGYTF.

This clonotype appeared a few times. The chain employs TRBV15 and TRBJ1-6; the D is unclear. Germline V CDR1 and CDR2: LNHNV, YYDKDF (reference sequence). The V gene lost 4 bases and the J gene lost 4 bases, with 5 bases spanning the gap. There are 13 residues in the CDR3. CDR3 sequence (DNA): TGTGCCACCAGCACGGAATATAATTCACCCCTCCACTTT. Its translation is CATSTEYNSPLHF.

This clonotype has more than one count but fewer than ten. V and J are TRBV7-2 and TRBJ2-6, with 8 nucleotides matching TRBD1. The ends lost 5 bases at V and 0 bases at J; junction bases unmatched: 3. The CDR3 covers 16 residues. From germline, CDR1 is SGHTA and CDR2 FQGNSA. CDR3 loop: CASSPGQASGANVLTF. CDR3 sequence (DNA): TGTGCCAGCAGCCCGGGACAGGCCTCTGGGGCCAACGTCCTGACTTTC.

This clonotype came up many times. This rearrangement joins TRBV3-1 to TRBJ2-3; D ambiguous. Germline lookup yields CDR1 LGHDT and CDR2 YNNKEL (reference sequence). There are 14 residues in the CDR3. V was cut by 2 bases and J by 0 bases, with 6 bases left in between. The CDR3 sequence is CASSQQVSTDTQYF. The DNA for the CDR3 is TGTGCCAGCAGCCAACAGGTTAGCACAGATACGCAGTATTTT.

V gene TRBV7-9 combines with J gene TRBJ2-1; 7 nucleotides match TRBD2. The germline gives CDR1 SEHNR, CDR2 FQNEAQ (reference sequence). The trim removed 4 bases at V and 3 bases at J, leaving 6 bases unmatched. The CDR3 is 15 residues long. CDR3 coding DNA: TGTGCCAGCAGCTCTGCCGGGACTAACTACAATGAGCAGTTCTTC. This translates into CASSSAGTNYNEQFF.

This clonotype showed up many times. The chain links TRBV5-5 to TRBJ1-1; D gene ambiguous. The CDR3 extends over 11 amino acids. Germline CDR1 is SGHKS and CDR2 is YYEKEE (reference sequence). V dropped 2 bases and J dropped 7 bases, with 6 bases sitting between them. As DNA, the CDR3 is TGTGCCAGCAGCTTCGGCGTTGAAGCTTTCTTT. Translation: CASSFGVEAFF.

This clonotype has at least ten counts. The V call is TRBV6-2 or TRBV6-3, the J call TRBJ1-1; 7 positions match TRBD1. V dropped 3 bases and J dropped 2; count of bases not matched to a gene: 3. CDR3 length: 14 amino acids. CDR1 MNHEY and CDR2 SVGEGT come from the germline V gene. CDR3: CASSYGTANTEAFF. The CDR3 nucleotides are TGTGCCAGCAGTTATGGGACAGCAAACACTGAAGCTTTCTTT.

This clonotype was seen ten or more times. J is TRBJ1-2 and V is TRBV2, with 8 bases lining up with TRBD1. The ends lost 2 bases at V and 5 bases at J; junction bases unmatched: 7. This CDR3 comprises 15 residues. Germline CDR1 reads SNHLY; CDR2 reads FYNNEI. The CDR3 sequence is CASSERARGHYGYTF. CDR3 DNA: TGTGCCAGCAGTGAAAGGGCCAGGGGGCATTATGGCTACACCTTC.

In this sample, this clonotype turned up a few times. The chain has TRBV6-6 and TRBJ2-7; the match to TRBD1 covers 11 bases. Germline CDR1 MNHNY, CDR2 SVGAGI (reference sequence). Trimming removed 6 bases from V and 8 bases from J; junction bases left unmatched: 3. The CDR3 contains 12 residues. In DNA form, the CDR3 reads TGTGCCAGCAGCCGGACAGGGGGCAAGCAGTACTTC. Protein: CASSRTGGKQYF.

The genes are TRBV4-3 and TRBJ2-7; the D gene is possibly TRBD2 (6 bases). V was shortened by 0 bases and J by 3 bases, with 12 bases between the two germline ends. From germline, CDR1 is LGHNA and CDR2 YSLEER. This CDR3 spans 15 amino acids. CDR3: CASSQDRDSLYEQYF. For the CDR3, the DNA is TGCGCCAGCAGCCAAGACAGGGACTCCCTCTACGAGCAGTACTTC.

This clonotype was seen ten or more times. The chain employs TRBV6-4 and TRBJ2-5; TRBD2 matches at 11 bases. Germline lookup yields CDR1 MRHNA and CDR2 SNTAGT. The CDR3 sequence is 15 residues long. Trimming cost V 3 bases and J 2 bases; bases outside gene matches: 2. The CDR3 coding sequence is TGTGCCAGCAGTGAAACTAGCGGGGGACAAGAGACCCAGTACTTC. Translating it yields CASSETSGGQETQYF.

This clonotype has just a few counts. The chain recombines TRBV20-1 with TRBJ2-1, with 9 bases fitting TRBD2. Germline V gene data show CDR1 as DFQATT and CDR2 as SNEGSKA (reference sequence). The CDR3 runs to 16 residues. Trimming took 0 bases from V and 0 from J; bases not matched to a gene: 3. This chain's CDR3 is CSAREASGVSYNEQFF. CDR3 coding DNA: TGCAGTGCTAGAGAGGCTAGCGGGGTCTCCTACAATGAGCAGTTCTTC.

The V gene is TRBV28, the J gene TRBJ1-1; TRBD1 might be the D (6 bases). The germline V gene has CDR1 MDHEN and CDR2 SYDVKM. CDR3 length: 15 residues. V was trimmed by 6 bases and J by 0 bases, leaving 14 bases between them. Here the CDR3 reads CASRGYREMNTEAFF. CDR3 nucleotides: TGTGCCAGCAGAGGGTACAGGGAAATGAACACTGAAGCTTTCTTT.

Only a few counts were recorded for this clonotype. This chain links TRBV5-1 with TRBJ2-5, with TRBD2 as a possible D gene (5 bases). Trimming pared 0 bases from V and 5 bases from J, leaving 11 bases between. This CDR3 contains 14 residues. Per the germline V gene, CDR1 is SGHRS and CDR2 is YFSETQ. The CDR3 loop reads CASSLEAVRETQYF. As DNA, the CDR3 is TGCGCCAGCAGCTTGGAAGCGGTCCGGGAGACCCAGTACTTC.

V is TRBV20-1 and J is TRBJ2-7, with D perhaps given as TRBD1 or TRBD2 (5 bases each). Germline assignment: CDR1 DFQATT and CDR2 SNEGSKA (reference sequence). The CDR3 is made up of 15 amino acids. Trimming shortened V by 2 bases and J by 5 bases, and 19 bases separated the two germline ends. For the CDR3, the DNA is TGCAGTGCTAGACGGCCCGGGACGGCCGGTGACGAGCAGTACTTC. This codes for CSARRPGTAGDEQYF.

This clonotype was picked up many times. The rearrangement uses TRBV3-1 and TRBJ2-3; D ambiguous. CDR1 and CDR2 from the germline V gene are LGHDT and YNNKEL (reference sequence). Trimming pared 4 bases from V and 1 base from J, leaving 18 bases between. The CDR3 is 17 amino acids. The CDR3 sequence: CASSRQLGGLRTDTQYF. CDR3 nucleotide sequence: TGTGCCAGCAGCCGCCAGCTTGGCGGTTTGCGCACAGATACGCAGTATTTT.

This clonotype was detected many times. The rearrangement links TRBV6-1 to TRBJ2-1; no definite D call. This CDR3 is 13 amino acids long. V dropped 1 base and J dropped 5 bases, with 6 bases sitting between them. Per germline, CDR1 MNHNS and CDR2 SASEGT. CDR3 loop: CASSEEAHNEQFF. The CDR3 DNA reads as TGTGCCAGCAGTGAAGAGGCCCACAATGAGCAGTTCTTC.

The chain combines TRBV2 with TRBJ2-3; no clear D. The CDR3 loop spans 14 amino acids. Deletions cut 1 base from V and 1 base from J, with 6 bases between. Germline CDR1 and CDR2: SNHLY and FYNNEI. The CDR3 coding sequence is TGTGCCAGCAGTGAAGACCAGGGCACAGATACGCAGTATTTT. Its translation is CASSEDQGTDTQYF. Based on the CDR3 plus reference TRBV2 and TRBJ2-3, the full variable domain is EPEVTQTPSHQVTQMGQEVILRCVPISNHLYFYWYRQILGQKVEFLVSFYNNEISEKSEIFDDQFSVERPDGSNFTLKIRSTKLEDSAMYFCASSEDQGTDTQYFGPGTRLTVL.

At least ten counts were recorded for this clonotype. V gene TRBV4-2 combines with J gene TRBJ1-1; TRBD1 matches 9 bases. V trimming: 8 bases; J trimming: 3 bases; junction bases outside the gene matches: 13. This CDR3 contains 16 residues. Germline values: CDR1 LGHNA, CDR2 YNFKEQ. CDR3 nucleotide sequence: TGTGCCAGCTCACCCGGGACAGGGAAGGAGGACACTGAAGCTTTCTTT. Its translation is CASSPGTGKEDTEAFF.

CDR3 coding DNA: TGCGCCAGCAGCCAAGAAGGCAGGGGCTTTTACAATGAGCAGTTCTTC. Amino acids: CASSQEGRGFYNEQFF. The chain couples TRBV4-3 to TRBJ2-1; D perhaps matches TRBD1 (6 bases). Trimming cost V 0 bases and J 4 bases, with 13 bases left between them. This CDR3 has 16 amino acids. Looked up from germline, CDR1 is LGHNA and CDR2 is YSLEER.

This clonotype occurred a few times. The chain combines TRBV2 with TRBJ1-3; possible D gene TRBD1, 5 bases. CDR3 length equals 14 residues. Trimming took off 4 bases at V and 0 bases at J, with 7 bases between the two ends. Germline V gene data show CDR1 as SNHLY and CDR2 as FYNNEI. The CDR3 DNA follows: TGTGCCAGCAGTGGGACACGCTCTGGAAACACCATATATTTT. This translates into CASSGTRSGNTIYF.

A note on this clonotype: This could be a read error, since a much larger clone is one nucleotide away. This rearrangement joins TRBV11-2 to TRBJ1-1; D unresolved. Germline V CDR1 and CDR2: SGHAT, FQNNGV. The CDR3 covers 11 residues. CDR3 DNA: TGTGTCAGCAGCTCTGGACGGGAAGCTTTCTTT. It codes for CVSSSGREAFF.

This clonotype was observed a handful of times. The rearrangement joins TRBV5-4 to TRBJ1-6; a weak D match, TRBD1 (5 bases). This CDR3 comprises 17 residues. Trimming left V 4 bases short and J 10 bases short, with 24 bases between. Germline assignment: CDR1 SGHNT and CDR2 YYREEE (reference sequence). CDR3 DNA: TGTGCCAGCAGCGATCGGGGCCTGAAGGGTCAGTACTCACCCCTCCACTTT. This codes for CASSDRGLKGQYSPLHF.